This record looks at one TCR beta chain sequence and its context. Its target is not known. This entry is derived from a study of shared clonotypes between healthy human individuals. The CDR3 is 13 residues long. From germline, CDR1 is ENHRY and CDR2 SYGVKD. The germline V and J ends were trimmed by 6 bases and 3 bases, with 12 bases remaining between them. Findings of the study overall: Donors were few, which limited the genetic and exposure-history diversity represented. The study found lower generation probabilities in non-shared clonotypes than in those shared by all four donors.

The study ran the assay at deep level. The repertoire was sequenced with immunoSEQ multiplex PCR; TCRdb's copy has only in-frame clones and lacks some. The sample has some 1,400,000 clones; roughly 95% are singletons. A split of CD4+ cells into CD45RA+ naive and CD45RA-negative memory subsets was performed. The chain uses TRBV10-3 and TRBJ2-7; D might be TRBD1 or TRBD2, each matching 5 bases. The sequencing input was naive CD4+ T cells sorted from blood. The subset denotes: CD45RA+ positively selected. The source is a man aged 25-45 years in good health. The CDR3 reads CAIRPGPGYEQYF. The DNA of the CDR3 is TGTGCCATCAGACCGGGACCAGGCTACGAGCAGTACTTC.